These 30 T cell receptor beta chains originate from one sample sequenced in a study of control samples from healthy donors and cancer patients (TCRdb year 2020). The library was prepared using the immunoSEQ multiplex PCR assay. TCRdb obtained this table from immuneACCESS and retained in-frame rearrangements with V and J assigned. These tables miss some clones; where compared with another copy, unresolved V genes account for less than half of the shortfall, and the remainder is unexplained. For this sample the table gives under 200,000 clones, of which around 94% were detected only once. 11% to 15% of the sample is taken by the ten largest. The specimen sequenced was PBMCs. The receptors were sampled from a man aged 55 to 69 with colorectal cancer.

The J gene is TRBJ2-7, the V gene TRBV2; TRBD1 aligns across 12 bases. This CDR3 is built from 14 residues. V gave up 4 bases and J gave up 6 bases; unmatched junction bases: 4. Germline CDR1 reads SNHLY; CDR2 reads FYNNEI. CDR3 sequence (DNA): TGTGCCAGCAGTGGGGACAGGGGGCTGGGCGAGCAGTACTTC. Translating gives CASSGDRGLGEQYF.

The chain uses TRBV5-1 and TRBJ2-5; D unclear. The CDR3 has 13 amino acids. The ends were cut back, 4 bases at V and 1 base at J, with 8 bases in the middle. The germline CDR1 and CDR2 sequences are SGHRS and YFSETQ. CDR3 nucleotide sequence: TGCGCCAGCAGCCCCGGCAGCCAAGAGACCCAGTACTTC. This gives the protein CASSPGSQETQYF. The whole variable domain, remainder taken from reference TRBV5-1 and TRBJ2-5, is KAGVTQTPRYLIKTRGQQVTLSCSPISGHRSVSWYQQTPGQGLQFLFEYFSETQRNKGNFPGRFSGRQFSNSRSEMNVSTLELGDSALYLCASSPGSQETQYFGPGTRLLVL.

This clone was recorded a few times. V and J are TRBV7-9 and TRBJ2-7; D not certain. In germline, CDR1 is SEHNR, CDR2 FQNEAQ (reference sequence). This CDR3 has 13 amino acids. Trimming took off 5 bases at V and 4 bases at J, with 12 bases between the two ends. The CDR3 DNA is TGTGCCAGCAGCCCAAGGACCGTGTACGAGCAGTACTTC. This codes for CASSPRTVYEQYF.

The V gene is TRBV19, the J gene TRBJ2-3; a weak D match, TRBD2 (7 bases). This CDR3 region has 13 residues. The germline CDR1 and CDR2 sequences are LNHDA and SQIVND (reference sequence). With 7 bases removed from V and 9 bases from J, the gap between germline ends came to 17 bases. The CDR3 here is CASTLGGETTQYF. CDR3 bases: TGTGCCAGTACCTTAGGGGGGGAGACGACGCAGTATTTT.

The gene calls are TRBV30 and TRBJ2-7, with D unresolved. CDR3 length: 14 amino acids. CDR1 is GTSNPN and CDR2 is SVGIG in the germline V gene (reference sequence). V lost 3 bases and J 3 bases, leaving 15 bases between the germline ends. Here the CDR3 DNA reads TGTGCCTGGAGCCCTAAGGAGACATTCTACGAGCAGTACTTC. Protein: CAWSPKETFYEQYF.

J is TRBJ2-6 and V is TRBV5-1; no clear D. The V gene lost 1 base and the J gene lost 0 bases, with 8 bases spanning the gap. CDR3 length: 16 amino acids. The germline gives CDR1 SGHRS, CDR2 YFSETQ. The DNA for the CDR3 is TGCGCCAGCAGCTTGATCGAGAGCTCTGGGGCCAACGTCCTGACTTTC. The encoded protein is CASSLIESSGANVLTF.

This clone has just a few counts. The J gene is TRBJ1-2, the V gene TRBV28; possible D gene TRBD1, 6 bases. Between the trimmed V and J ends, which lost 7 bases and 6 bases, there was a span of 15 bases. Germline-derived CDR1 and CDR2 are MDHEN and SYDVKM. CDR3 length: 13 residues. The CDR3 DNA is TGTGCCAGCACTAAAAGGGGGGTCCATGGCTACACCTTC. Protein sequence: CASTKRGVHGYTF.

This sequence joins TRBV19 and TRBJ1-4; D is uncertain. V was shortened by 3 bases and J by 8 bases, with 19 bases between the two germline ends. The CDR3 has 16 residues. Germline CDR1 reads LNHDA; CDR2 reads SQIVND (reference sequence). Written as DNA, the CDR3 is TGTGCCAGTAGTATGGAACCCGGACGGACGCAGGAAAAACTGTTTTTT. Translated, it gives CASSMEPGRTQEKLFF.

The chain combines TRBV15 with TRBJ1-1; 7 positions match TRBD1. Germline V gene lookup returns CDR1 LNHNV and CDR2 YYDKDF (reference sequence). The CDR3 is 13 amino acids. The J segment lost 9 bases and the V segment lost 5 bases, leaving 9 bases of the junction unmatched. The CDR3 loop is CATSGRQGGKAFF. DNA for the CDR3: TGTGCCACCAGCGGGAGACAGGGAGGAAAAGCTTTCTTT.

This clone was seen just once. The CDR3 region has the DNA TGTGCCAGCAGTTACTACCTTGGCGGGGGGGGGTCAGATACGCAGTATTTT. This translates into CASSYYLGGGGSDTQYF. This chain uses TRBV6-2 or TRBV6-3 with TRBJ2-3; 9 bases align to TRBD2. V shed 1 base, J shed 4 bases, and the junction held 9 bases outside the gene matches. The CDR3 contains 17 residues. CDR1 is MNHEY and CDR2 is SVGEGT in the germline V gene.

A single count supports this clone. The chain combines TRBV5-1 with TRBJ2-5, with D uncertain. Between the trimmed V and J ends, which lost 1 base and 3 bases, there was a span of 4 bases. The germline V gene has CDR1 SGHRS and CDR2 YFSETQ. The CDR3 is made up of 12 amino acids. CDR3 DNA: TGCGCCAGCAGCTTGTCAGAAGAGACCCAGTACTTC. Amino acid sequence: CASSLSEETQYF.

V usage is TRBV28 and J usage is TRBJ1-4, with unresolved D. The CDR3 covers 11 residues. Trimming left V 5 bases short and J 11 bases short, with 9 bases between. Germline-derived CDR1 and CDR2 are MDHEN and SYDVKM. CDR3 loop: CASSIGDKLFF. The CDR3 DNA reads as TGTGCCAGCAGTATAGGCGACAAACTGTTTTTT.

This chain links TRBV2 with TRBJ2-5; 12 bases are a match to TRBD2. The CDR3 is 15 amino acids. V gave up 1 base and J gave up 4 bases; unmatched junction bases: 1. Germline V gene data show CDR1 as SNHLY and CDR2 as FYNNEI. The CDR3 loop is CASSEGLAGVETQYF. CDR3 DNA: TGTGCCAGCAGTGAAGGACTAGCGGGGGTAGAGACCCAGTACTTC.

J is TRBJ2-3 and V is TRBV30; D is ambiguous. CDR1 and CDR2 from the germline V gene are GTSNPN and SVGIG (reference sequence). V was clipped by 1 base and J by 5 bases, with 1 base between them. This CDR3 comprises 10 residues. The CDR3 region has the DNA TGTGCCTGGAGTGGAGATACGCAGTATTTT. Its protein is CAWSGDTQYF.

J is TRBJ2-7 and V is TRBV7-7; no clear D. Trimming pared 5 bases from V and 5 bases from J, leaving 22 bases between. The CDR3 is made up of 16 amino acids. Germline V gives CDR1 SSHAT, CDR2 FNYEAQ (reference sequence). The DNA of the CDR3 is TGTGCCAGCAGCACATTTTGTCGAGATTCGTTCGACGAGCAGTACTTC. Translation gives CASSTFCRDSFDEQYF.

The chain couples TRBV2 to TRBJ1-4; 8 bases are shared with TRBD1. The CDR3 covers 14 residues. Unmatched junction bases numbered 4, after V lost 2 bases and J lost 8 bases. Germline V gives CDR1 SNHLY, CDR2 FYNNEI. DNA for the CDR3: TGTGCCAGCAGTGAACAGGGGGCAGGGGAAAAACTGTTTTTT. Translation: CASSEQGAGEKLFF.

The chain recombines TRBV29-1 with TRBJ1-1; possibly TRBD1 for D (6 bases). CDR3 length: 12 residues. Trimming cost V 0 bases and J 13 bases, with 15 bases left between them. The germline gives CDR1 SQVTM, CDR2 ANQGSEA. CDR3 in DNA: TGCAGCGTTGAAGATAGTGGGGGGCTGGGTTTCTTT. It translates to CSVEDSGGLGFF.

The chain uses TRBV9 and TRBJ2-1; possible D gene TRBD1, 6 bases. V lost 0 bases to trimming and J lost 0 bases, with 10 bases between them. CDR1 SGDLS and CDR2 YYNGEE come from the germline V gene. The CDR3 extends over 16 amino acids. The CDR3 loop is CASSVVGGSSYNEQFF. The CDR3 nucleotides are TGTGCCAGCAGCGTAGTAGGGGGATCCTCCTACAATGAGCAGTTCTTC.

The chain employs TRBV5-1 and TRBJ2-3, with D uncertain. From germline, CDR1 is SGHRS and CDR2 YFSETQ. Trimming pared 4 bases from V and 2 bases from J, leaving 14 bases between. The CDR3 covers 15 residues. For the CDR3, the DNA is TGCGCCAGCAGCGACTCTTGGAGCCACACAGATACGCAGTATTTT. Amino acids: CASSDSWSHTDTQYF.

The J gene is TRBJ1-6, the V gene TRBV5-6; the match to TRBD1 covers 7 bases. V was pared by 4 bases and J by 5 bases, with 3 bases of the junction left unmatched. The CDR3 totals 14 residues. Germline V gene lookup returns CDR1 SGHDT and CDR2 YYEEEE. The CDR3 nucleotides read TGTGCCAGCAGCCCCCAGGGGGATAATTCACCCCTCCACTTT. This encodes CASSPQGDNSPLHF.

CDR3 coding DNA: TGTGCCAGCAGCCAAGGGACAGATTATGGCTACACCTTC. It is translated as CASSQGTDYGYTF. This chain uses TRBV14 with TRBJ1-2, with a weak D call TRBD1 (6 bases). The CDR3 contains 13 residues. Between the trimmed V and J ends, which lost 1 base and 5 bases, there was a span of 8 bases. The germline V gene encodes CDR1 SGHDN and CDR2 FVKESK.

This chain uses TRBV12-3 or TRBV12-4 with TRBJ2-7; D remains unclear. This CDR3 has 11 residues. Trimming took 1 base from V and 6 from J, leaving 4 bases between them. The CDR3 bases are TGTGCCAGCAGTTTAGACCGCGAGCAGTACTTC. This encodes CASSLDREQYF.

The chain joins TRBV4-3 to TRBJ2-7; no definite D call. The germline V gene has CDR1 LGHNA and CDR2 YSLEER. This CDR3 is built from 15 residues. V lost 10 bases to trimming and J lost 0 bases, with 19 bases between them. CDR3: CATSPNPDASYEQYF. In nucleotides, the CDR3 is TGCGCCACCTCGCCAAACCCCGACGCCTCCTACGAGCAGTACTTC.

The J gene is TRBJ2-7, the V gene TRBV15; 8 nucleotides align to TRBD2. V trimming: 5 bases; J trimming: 4 bases; junction bases outside the gene matches: 13. CDR1 and CDR2 (germline): LNHNV, YYDKDF (reference sequence). This CDR3 comprises 16 residues. For the CDR3, the DNA is TGTGCCACCAGCGCCCGTCACGGGACTAGGGTATACGAGCAGTACTTC. Translated, it gives CATSARHGTRVYEQYF. The variable domain in full, with the rest retrieved from reference TRBV15 and TRBJ2-7, is DAMVIQNPRYQVTQFGKPVTLSCSQTLNHNVMYWYQQKSSQAPKLLFHYYDKDFNNEADTPDNFQSRRPNTSFCFLDIRSPGLGDTAMYLCATSARHGTRVYEQYFGPGTRLTVT.

The table lists this clone with a count of one. The J gene is TRBJ1-2, the V gene TRBV5-1; 8 bases map to TRBD1. The trim removed 0 bases at V and 8 bases at J, leaving 6 bases unmatched. Germline lookup yields CDR1 SGHRS and CDR2 YFSETQ. The CDR3 is 14 amino acids. The CDR3 coding sequence is TGCGCCAGCAGCTTGGGGACAGGGTCCTGGGGCTACACCTTC. Translation: CASSLGTGSWGYTF.

The genes are TRBV30 and TRBJ2-5; 7 bases agree with TRBD1. V was clipped by 4 bases and J by 5 bases; unmatched bases: 16. The CDR3 spans 16 residues. In germline, CDR1 is GTSNPN, CDR2 SVGIG (reference sequence). CDR3 sequence (DNA): TGTGCCTGGACCCCGCTCCACAAGTCACAGGGGGAGACCCAGTACTTC. Its translation is CAWTPLHKSQGETQYF. The whole variable domain, remainder taken from reference TRBV30 and TRBJ2-5, is SQTIHQWPATLVQPVGSPLSLECTVEGTSNPNLYWYRQAAGRGLQLLFYSVGIGQISSEVPQNLSASRPQDRQFILSSKKLLLSDSGFYLCAWTPLHKSQGETQYFGPGTRLLVL.

V gene TRBV6-2 or TRBV6-3 combines with J gene TRBJ1-3, with D unresolved. Per the germline V gene, CDR1 is MNHEY and CDR2 is SVGEGT. V was cut by 2 bases and J by 5 bases, with 4 bases left in between. The CDR3 has 12 residues. CDR3 residues: CASSYGRNTIYF. In DNA form, the CDR3 reads TGTGCCAGCAGTTACGGGAGAAACACCATATATTTT.

The chain employs TRBV10-1 and TRBJ2-3; perhaps D is TRBD1 or TRBD2 (5 bases each). Germline values: CDR1 WNHNN, CDR2 SYGVQD (reference sequence). The CDR3 spans 16 residues. V was clipped by 4 bases and J by 1 base, with 15 bases between them. The CDR3 region is CASSGPGPVGTDTQYF. Written as DNA, the CDR3 is TGCGCCAGCAGTGGACCGGGGCCGGTGGGCACAGATACGCAGTATTTT.

The count of this clone is one. The J gene is TRBJ1-3, the V gene TRBV2; D gene unclear. Germline lookup yields CDR1 SNHLY and CDR2 FYNNEI. Trimming shortened V by 3 bases and J by 0 bases, and 6 bases separated the two germline ends. This CDR3 is built from 14 residues. The CDR3 DNA reads as TGTGCCAGCAGTGAGGCAGTCTCTGGAAACACCATATATTTT. Translated: CASSEAVSGNTIYF.

The genes are TRBV18 and TRBJ2-3; tentatively, D is TRBD2 (6 bases). CDR1 and CDR2 (germline): KGHSH, LQKENI. The ends were cut back, 0 bases at V and 3 bases at J, with 7 bases in the middle. The CDR3 is 14 residues long. The CDR3: CASSPPGGTDTQYF. The CDR3 DNA follows: TGTGCCAGCTCACCACCGGGGGGAACAGATACGCAGTATTTT.